This entry features one TCR beta chain sequence. The sample comes from a study of immune evolution from preneoplasia to lung adenocarcinoma. Sequenced by immunoSEQ multiplex PCR; TCRdb stores in-frame clones only, minus some. The data contain 3,500 to 4,500 clones, approximately 85% of them singletons. Germline CDR1 LNHDA, CDR2 SQIVND (reference sequence). V shed 5 bases and J 8 bases; nucleotides not matched to a gene: 7. The CDR3 totals 13 residues. Sequenced input: FFPE invasive lung adenocarcinoma tissue. This TCR was sampled from a person aged 45-65 years with lung adenocarcinoma. The V call is TRBV19, the J call TRBJ1-2, with TRBD1 identical over 8 bases. The CDR3 is CASSLTGVGGYTF. CDR3 in DNA: TGTGCCAGTAGTCTGACAGGGGTTGGCGGCTACACCTTC.